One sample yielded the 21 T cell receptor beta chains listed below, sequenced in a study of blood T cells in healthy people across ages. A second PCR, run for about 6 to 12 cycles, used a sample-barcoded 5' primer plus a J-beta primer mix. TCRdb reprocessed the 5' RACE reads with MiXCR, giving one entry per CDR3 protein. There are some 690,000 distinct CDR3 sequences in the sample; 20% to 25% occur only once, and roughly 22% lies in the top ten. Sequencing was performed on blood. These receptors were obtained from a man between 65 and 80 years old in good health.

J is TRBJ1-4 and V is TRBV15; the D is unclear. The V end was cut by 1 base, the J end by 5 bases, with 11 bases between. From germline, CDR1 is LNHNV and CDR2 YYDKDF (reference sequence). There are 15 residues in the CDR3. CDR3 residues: CATSRAGTRNEKLFF. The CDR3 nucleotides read TGTGCCACCAGCAGAGCCGGAACACGGAATGAAAAACTGTTTTTT.

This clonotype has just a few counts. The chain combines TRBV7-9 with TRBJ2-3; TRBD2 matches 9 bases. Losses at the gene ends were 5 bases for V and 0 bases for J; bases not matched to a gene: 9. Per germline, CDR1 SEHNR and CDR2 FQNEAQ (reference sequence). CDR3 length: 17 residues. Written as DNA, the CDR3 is TGTGCCAGCAGCCCTCCGAGCGGGGGGCGAAGCACAGATACGCAGTATTTT. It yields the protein CASSPPSGGRSTDTQYF.

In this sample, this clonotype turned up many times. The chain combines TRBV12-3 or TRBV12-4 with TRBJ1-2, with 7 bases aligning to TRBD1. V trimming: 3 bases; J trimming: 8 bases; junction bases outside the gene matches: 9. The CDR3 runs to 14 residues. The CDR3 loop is CASSFARTGGGYTF. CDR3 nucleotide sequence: TGTGCCAGCAGTTTTGCACGGACAGGAGGGGGCTACACCTTC.

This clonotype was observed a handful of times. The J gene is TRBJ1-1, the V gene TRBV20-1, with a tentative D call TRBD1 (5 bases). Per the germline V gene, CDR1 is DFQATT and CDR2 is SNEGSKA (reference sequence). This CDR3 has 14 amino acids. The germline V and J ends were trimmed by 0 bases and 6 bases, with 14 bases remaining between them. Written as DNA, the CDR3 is TGCAGTGCTAGAGATCAGAGGGGAGAAGCTGAAGCTTTCTTT. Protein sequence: CSARDQRGEAEAFF.

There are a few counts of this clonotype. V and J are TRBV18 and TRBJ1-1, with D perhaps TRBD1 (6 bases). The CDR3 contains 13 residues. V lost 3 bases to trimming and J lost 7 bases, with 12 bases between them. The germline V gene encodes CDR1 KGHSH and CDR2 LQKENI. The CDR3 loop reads CASSPMGQNEAFF. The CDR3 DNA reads TGTGCCAGCTCACCGATGGGACAAAATGAAGCTTTCTTT.

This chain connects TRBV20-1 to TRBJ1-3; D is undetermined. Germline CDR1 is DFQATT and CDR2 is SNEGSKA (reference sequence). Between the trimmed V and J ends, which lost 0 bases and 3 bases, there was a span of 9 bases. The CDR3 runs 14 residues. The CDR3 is CSARDLAGGNTIYF. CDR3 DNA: TGCAGTGCTAGAGATCTCGCCGGTGGAAACACCATATATTTT.

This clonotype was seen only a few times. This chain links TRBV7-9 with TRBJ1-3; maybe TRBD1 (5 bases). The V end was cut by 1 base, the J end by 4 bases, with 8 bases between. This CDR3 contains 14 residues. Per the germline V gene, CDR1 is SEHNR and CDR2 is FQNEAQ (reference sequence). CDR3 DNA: TGTGCCAGCAGCTTAGACAGGTTCGGAAACACCATATATTTT. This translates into CASSLDRFGNTIYF.

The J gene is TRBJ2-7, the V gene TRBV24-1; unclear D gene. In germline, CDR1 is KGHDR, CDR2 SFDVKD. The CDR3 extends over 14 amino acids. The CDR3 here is CATSVPQPSHEQYV. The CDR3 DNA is TGTGCCACCAGTGTACCACAACCCTCCCACGAGCAGTACGTC.

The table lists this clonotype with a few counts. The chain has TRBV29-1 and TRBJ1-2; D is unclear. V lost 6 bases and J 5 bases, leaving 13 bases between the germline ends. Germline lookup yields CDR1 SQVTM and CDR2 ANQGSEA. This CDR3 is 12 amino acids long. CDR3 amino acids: CSVAVVGYGYTF. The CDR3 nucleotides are TGCAGCGTGGCCGTCGTGGGGTATGGCTACACCTTC.

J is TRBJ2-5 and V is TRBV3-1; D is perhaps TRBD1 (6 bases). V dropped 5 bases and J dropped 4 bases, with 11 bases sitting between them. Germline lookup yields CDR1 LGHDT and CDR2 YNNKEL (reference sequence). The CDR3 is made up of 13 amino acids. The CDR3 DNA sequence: TGTGCCAGCAGCGCTCAAGGGGGAGAGACCCAGTACTTC. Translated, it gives CASSAQGGETQYF.

The CDR3 coding sequence is TGTGCCAGCAAAATGACAGGGGTGAACACCGGGGAGCTGTTTTTT. This gives the protein CASKMTGVNTGELFF. The genes are TRBV27 and TRBJ2-2; 8 bases agree with TRBD1. Germline trimming cut 7 bases from V and 1 base from J; bases unmatched to any gene: 5. This CDR3 comprises 15 residues. Germline CDR1 and CDR2: MNHEY and SMNVEV (reference sequence).

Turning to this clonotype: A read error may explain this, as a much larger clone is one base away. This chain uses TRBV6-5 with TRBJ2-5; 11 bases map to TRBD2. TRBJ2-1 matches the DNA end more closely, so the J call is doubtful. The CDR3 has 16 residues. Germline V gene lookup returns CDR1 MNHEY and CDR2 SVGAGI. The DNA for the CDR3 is TGTGCCAGCTGTTACGGTAGCGGGAGGGCCGGCAATGAGCAGTTCTTC. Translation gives CASCYGSGRAGNEQFF.

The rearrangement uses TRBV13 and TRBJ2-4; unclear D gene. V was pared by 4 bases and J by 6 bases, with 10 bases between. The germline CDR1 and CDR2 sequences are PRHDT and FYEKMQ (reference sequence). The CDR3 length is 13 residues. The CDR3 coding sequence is TGTGCCAGCAGCTACGGTAGGACAAACATTCAGTACTTC. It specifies CASSYGRTNIQYF.

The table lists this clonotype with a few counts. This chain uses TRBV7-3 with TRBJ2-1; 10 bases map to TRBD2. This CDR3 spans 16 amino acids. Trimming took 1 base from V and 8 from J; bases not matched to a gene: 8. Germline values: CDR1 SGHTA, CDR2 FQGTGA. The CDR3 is CASSLKVSSGSDEQFF. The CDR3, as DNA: TGTGCCAGCAGCTTAAAGGTTTCTAGCGGGAGCGATGAGCAGTTCTTC.

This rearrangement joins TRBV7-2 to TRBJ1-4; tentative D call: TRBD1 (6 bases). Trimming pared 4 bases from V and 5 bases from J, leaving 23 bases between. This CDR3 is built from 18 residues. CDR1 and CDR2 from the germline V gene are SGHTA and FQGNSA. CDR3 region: CASSSGTLEAWGNEKLFF. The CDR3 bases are TGTGCCAGCAGCTCTGGGACACTTGAGGCGTGGGGAAATGAAAAACTGTTTTTT.

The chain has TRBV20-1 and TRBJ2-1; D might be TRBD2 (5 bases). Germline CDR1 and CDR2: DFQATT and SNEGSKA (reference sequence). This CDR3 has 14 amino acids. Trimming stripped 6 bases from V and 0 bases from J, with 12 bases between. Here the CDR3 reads CSAEAVSSYNEQFF. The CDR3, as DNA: TGCAGTGCCGAAGCGGTTAGCTCCTACAATGAGCAGTTCTTC.

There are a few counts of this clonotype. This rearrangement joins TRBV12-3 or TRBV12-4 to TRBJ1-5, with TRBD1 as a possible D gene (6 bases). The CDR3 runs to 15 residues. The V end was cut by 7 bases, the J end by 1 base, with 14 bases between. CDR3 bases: TGTGCCAGCAACCCTGGGGGGGGCAGCAATCAGCCCCAGCATTTT. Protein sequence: CASNPGGGSNQPQHF.

The CDR3 region is CASSLMGQETQYF. CDR3 in DNA: TGCGCCAGCAGCTTGATGGGTCAAGAGACCCAGTACTTC. V usage is TRBV5-1 and J usage is TRBJ2-5; D gene ambiguous. With 1 base removed from V and 2 bases from J, the gap between germline ends came to 6 bases. From germline, CDR1 is SGHRS and CDR2 YFSETQ. There are 13 residues in the CDR3. Full variable domain (rest looked up from reference TRBV5-1 and TRBJ2-5): KAGVTQTPRYLIKTRGQQVTLSCSPISGHRSVSWYQQTPGQGLQFLFEYFSETQRNKGNFPGRFSGRQFSNSRSEMNVSTLELGDSALYLCASSLMGQETQYFGPGTRLLVL.

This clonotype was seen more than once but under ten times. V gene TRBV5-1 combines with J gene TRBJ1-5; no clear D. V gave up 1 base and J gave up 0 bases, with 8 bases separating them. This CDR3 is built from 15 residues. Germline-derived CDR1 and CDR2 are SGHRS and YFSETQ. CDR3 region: CASSLSGNSNQPQHF. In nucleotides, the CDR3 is TGCGCCAGCAGCTTGAGCGGGAATAGCAATCAGCCCCAGCATTTT. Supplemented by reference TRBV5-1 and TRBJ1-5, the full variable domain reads KAGVTQTPRYLIKTRGQQVTLSCSPISGHRSVSWYQQTPGQGLQFLFEYFSETQRNKGNFPGRFSGRQFSNSRSEMNVSTLELGDSALYLCASSLSGNSNQPQHFGDGTRLSIL.

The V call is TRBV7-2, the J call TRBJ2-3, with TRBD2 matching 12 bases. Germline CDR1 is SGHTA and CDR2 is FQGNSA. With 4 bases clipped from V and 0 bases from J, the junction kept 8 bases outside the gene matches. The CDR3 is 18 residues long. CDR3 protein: CASSSYTSGRISTDTQYF. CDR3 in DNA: TGTGCCAGCAGCTCCTATACTAGCGGGAGGATTAGCACAGATACGCAGTATTTT.

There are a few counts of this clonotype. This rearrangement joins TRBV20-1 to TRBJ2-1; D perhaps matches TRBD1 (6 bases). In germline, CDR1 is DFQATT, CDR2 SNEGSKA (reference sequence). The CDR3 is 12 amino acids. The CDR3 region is CSTGQSYNEQFF. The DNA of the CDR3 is TGCAGCACAGGGCAATCCTACAATGAGCAGTTCTTC.